This T cell receptor (beta chain) was recovered during a study of beta chain features in type 1 diabetes. The CDR3 sequence is 11 residues long. Germline CDR1 SNHLY, CDR2 FYNNEI. V lost 8 bases to trimming and J lost 2 bases, with 5 bases between them. Regarding this clone: The antigen is not known.

Investigators reverse transcribed all isolated RNA, so they sequenced expressed TCRB transcripts. The data were produced by immunoSEQ multiplex PCR, yet TCRdb's version contains in-frame clones alone and is incomplete. The top ten hold 0.02% to 0.025% of the sample, which has about 930,000 clones, 15% to 20% seen once. Study conclusions and caveats: Diminished insertions and augmented deletions at VDJ junctions characterized type 1 diabetes patients.

The chain is built from TRBV2 and TRBJ2-3; no clear D gene. Sequenced: naive CD4+ T cells from blood. This clonotype was sampled from a young woman in good health. In nucleotides, the CDR3 is TGTGCCAGCCGGCTCACAGATACGCAGTATTTT. Translating it yields CASRLTDTQYF.